The 17 T cell receptor beta chains reported below all come from one sample, sequenced in a study of T cell responses to AZD1222 COVID-19 vaccine. Data came from immunoSEQ multiplex PCR; TCRdb stores just in-frame clones and leaves some out. The sample gives around 140,000 clones, roughly nine tenths of which show up once; approximately 5.1% is in the top ten. The material was peripheral blood, obtained on day 0 of AZD1222 vaccination. These receptors originate from an adult in good health.

The chain employs TRBV12-3 or TRBV12-4 and TRBJ2-1, with no clear D. The V gene lost 2 bases and the J gene lost 6 bases, with 5 bases spanning the gap. The CDR3 is 12 residues long. Written as DNA, the CDR3 is TGTGCCAGCAGTTTACGAGGCAATGAGCAGTTCTTC. This sequence encodes CASSLRGNEQFF.

This chain uses TRBV4-2 with TRBJ2-6; no clear D gene. Germline assignment: CDR1 LGHNA and CDR2 YNFKEQ. V shed 0 bases and J shed 3 bases, with 9 bases lying between them. This CDR3 contains 16 residues. The CDR3 loop is CASSQDLTVGANVLTF. CDR3 in DNA: TGTGCCAGCAGCCAAGACCTGACGGTTGGGGCCAACGTCCTGACTTTC.

This clone is a singleton in its sample. At one end, the junction sequence differs from germline, possibly due to a read error. The V and J genes are TRBV18 and TRBJ1-1, with no clear D. CDR1 and CDR2 from the germline V gene are KGHSH and LQKENI. The CDR3 has 15 residues. CDR3 sequence reads: CASSPTSGDNTESFF. In DNA form, the CDR3 reads TGTGCCAGCTCACCTACCTCAGGTGATAACACTGAATCTTTCTTT.

The V and J genes are TRBV5-1 and TRBJ1-1, with D unclear. Germline CDR1 reads SGHRS; CDR2 reads YFSETQ. V gave up 0 bases and J gave up 0 bases, with 18 bases separating them. There are 18 residues in the CDR3. CDR3 amino acids: CASSLAGSGAWMNTEAFF. CDR3 nucleotides: TGCGCCAGCAGCTTGGCTGGTTCGGGCGCGTGGATGAACACTGAAGCTTTCTTT.

This chain uses TRBV7-9 with TRBJ1-2; D unclear. Germline loops: CDR1 SEHNR, CDR2 FQNEAQ (reference sequence). Trimming shortened V by 6 bases and J by 8 bases, and 16 bases separated the two germline ends. The CDR3 extends over 13 amino acids. This CDR3 is CASSLIPVGGYTF. Written as DNA, the CDR3 is TGTGCCAGCAGTTTAATCCCCGTCGGCGGCTACACCTTC.

This sequence joins TRBV9 and TRBJ1-2, with unresolved D. Germline V lookup: CDR1 SGDLS, CDR2 YYNGEE. Trimming left V 0 bases short and J 2 bases short, with 11 bases between. CDR3 length: 15 amino acids. The CDR3 DNA reads TGTGCCAGCAGCGTAGGGCAAGAGACCAACTATGGCTACACCTTC. Protein product: CASSVGQETNYGYTF.

This chain connects TRBV19 to TRBJ1-2, with D unclear. Trimming cost V 5 bases and J 1 base, with 5 bases left between them. The V gene's germline CDR1 is LNHDA and CDR2 SQIVND (reference sequence). This CDR3 comprises 12 residues. The CDR3 DNA reads TGTGCCAGTAGTTCATTTAACTATGGCTACACCTTC. Amino acids: CASSSFNYGYTF.

As for this clone: The junction and the germline gene differ at one end; a read error may be behind it. This chain uses TRBV5-4 with TRBJ2-7; tentatively, D is TRBD1 or TRBD2 (5 bases each). CDR1 is SGHNT, CDR2 YYREEE, per germline (reference sequence). The CDR3 is 17 amino acids. The CDR3, as DNA: TGTGCCAGCAGCTTGCGCTTTGGGGGAACCGGCCGTGACGAACAGTACTTC. This codes for CASSLRFGGTGRDEQYF.

This chain uses TRBV11-2 with TRBJ2-5; 15 bases are shared with TRBD2. Unmatched junction bases numbered 2, after V lost 5 bases and J lost 1 base. This CDR3 is built from 16 residues. Germline-derived CDR1 and CDR2 are SGHAT and FQNNGV. The CDR3 DNA reads as TGTGCCAGCAGCATGGGACTAGCGGGAGGCCAAGAGACCCAGTACTTC. This encodes CASSMGLAGGQETQYF.

Remarks on this clone: The sample contains more than one DNA sequence encoding this CDR3. The chain carries TRBV10-3 and TRBJ2-7, with TRBD2 matching 14 bases. The J segment lost 3 bases and the V segment lost 6 bases, leaving 1 base of the junction unmatched. CDR1 is ENHRY, CDR2 SYGVKD, per germline. The CDR3 is made up of 14 amino acids. The CDR3: CAIRGTSGSYEQYF. Here the CDR3 DNA reads TGTGCCATCAGAGGGACTAGCGGGAGCTACGAGCAGTACTTC.

This clone was counted between two and nine times. The gene calls are TRBV25-1 and TRBJ2-3; TRBD2 aligns across 13 bases. This CDR3 has 16 residues. V dropped 5 bases and J dropped 5; count of bases not matched to a gene: 7. Per the germline V gene, CDR1 is MGHDK and CDR2 is SYGVNS. The CDR3 DNA sequence: TGTGCCAGCAGTTCAGGACTAGCGGGAGAAGGAGATACGCAGTATTTT. Translating gives CASSSGLAGEGDTQYF.

The rearrangement links TRBV7-2 to TRBJ2-1, with 12 bases aligning to TRBD2. CDR3 length equals 16 residues. The V gene end was trimmed by 5 bases and the J gene end by 5 bases; junction bases not matched to a gene: 7. CDR1 is SGHTA and CDR2 is FQGNSA in the germline V gene. The CDR3 sequence is CASSPSTSGSNNEQFF. As DNA, the CDR3 is TGTGCCAGCAGCCCGTCGACTAGCGGGAGTAACAATGAGCAGTTCTTC.

J is TRBJ2-5 and V is TRBV28; 14 nucleotides agree with TRBD2. CDR1 and CDR2 from the germline V gene are MDHEN and SYDVKM. V shed 3 bases, J shed 5 bases, and the junction held 2 bases outside the gene matches. The CDR3 has 15 amino acids. The CDR3, as DNA: TGTGCCAGCAGTTTGGGACTAGCGGGAGTGGAGACCCAGTACTTC. Protein product: CASSLGLAGVETQYF.

This chain links TRBV3-1 (or the pseudogene TRBV3-2) with TRBJ2-3, with D unresolved. This CDR3 is 11 amino acids long. Germline CDR1 is LGHDT and CDR2 is YNNKEL (reference sequence). V dropped 1 base and J dropped 4 bases, with 0 bases sitting between them. Written as DNA, the CDR3 is TGTGCCAGCAGCCAAGCAGATACGCAGTATTTT. This gives the protein CASSQADTQYF.

The CDR3 sequence: CASSTHHSYEQYF. The DNA for the CDR3 is TGTGCCAGCAGCACCCACCACTCCTACGAGCAGTACTTC. The chain recombines TRBV16 with TRBJ2-7, with D unresolved. V lost 5 bases and J 0 bases, leaving 8 bases between the germline ends. Germline V gene lookup returns CDR1 KGHSY and CDR2 FQNENV. This CDR3 has 13 amino acids.

The chain recombines TRBV19 with TRBJ1-2, with D hard to call. This CDR3 is 14 amino acids long. The germline V gene has CDR1 LNHDA and CDR2 SQIVND (reference sequence). The V gene lost 3 bases and the J gene lost 2 bases, with 10 bases spanning the gap. CDR3 nucleotide sequence: TGTGCCAGTAGTATTTCTGGGATAAACTATGGCTACACCTTC. It is translated as CASSISGINYGYTF. Looking up the rest from reference TRBV19 and TRBJ1-2 gives the full variable domain: DGGITQSPKYLFRKEGQNVTLSCEQNLNHDAMYWYRQDPGQGLRLIYYSQIVNDFQKGDIAEGYSVSREKKESFPLTVTSAQKNPTAFYLCASSISGINYGYTFGSGTRLTVV.

The chain joins TRBV15 to TRBJ1-1, with 8 nucleotides matching TRBD1. J lost 1 base, V lost 1 base, and 17 bases had no gene match. Germline CDR1 and CDR2: LNHNV and YYDKDF (reference sequence). The CDR3 consists of 20 residues. In nucleotides, the CDR3 is TGTGCCACCAGCAGAGTGAAAATATTGGACAGGGAGGAGGCGAACACTGAAGCTTTCTTT. Protein product: CATSRVKILDREEANTEAFF.